The 5 T cell receptor beta chains below were found in one sample sequenced in a study of blood T cell repertoires in COVID-19. The protocol was immunoSEQ multiplex PCR, while the TCRdb copy is restricted to in-frame clones and leaves out a portion. The sample has about 280,000 clones; about 86% are singletons. The sample taken for sequencing was peripheral blood. The receptors derive from a woman between 70 and 85 years old with COVID-19, enrolled during active disease.

This sequence joins TRBV7-2 and TRBJ1-2, with D perhaps matching TRBD1 (6 bases). The germline V gene has CDR1 SGHTA and CDR2 FQGNSA. The CDR3 extends over 14 amino acids. The V and J ends lost 4 bases and 4 bases respectively, with 13 bases between them. CDR3: CASSWTDRTYGYTF. The CDR3 DNA reads as TGTGCCAGCAGCTGGACGGACAGAACCTATGGCTACACCTTC.

About this clone: Other DNA sequences in the same sample also yield this CDR3. The V and J genes are TRBV5-1 and TRBJ2-5, with a possible D match to TRBD1 (6 bases). V lost 5 bases and J lost 4, with 15 bases in between. This CDR3 has 14 residues. Germline-derived CDR1 and CDR2 are SGHRS and YFSETQ. CDR3 DNA: TGCGCCAGCAGTTTTGGAACAGGGAGAGAGACCCAGTACTTC. Its protein is CASSFGTGRETQYF.

V usage is TRBV11-2 and J usage is TRBJ1-2; the D gene is possibly TRBD1 (5 bases). This CDR3 has 14 amino acids. Germline V gives CDR1 SGHAT, CDR2 FQNNGV. V was pared by 5 bases and J by 7 bases, with 17 bases between. CDR3 bases: TGTGCCAGCAGCCTCGCATTGGGGGAGGTTGGCTACACCTTC. Translated: CASSLALGEVGYTF.

The chain employs TRBV25-1 and TRBJ2-5, with D possibly matching TRBD2 (6 bases). Germline V gene data show CDR1 as MGHDK and CDR2 as SYGVNS. Trimming removed 4 bases at V and 1 base at J, with 10 bases between. The CDR3 is 14 amino acids. The DNA for the CDR3 is TGTGCCAGCAGTGTCGGGACTCTCCAAGAGACCCAGTACTTC. It yields the protein CASSVGTLQETQYF.

The V and J genes are TRBV5-1 and TRBJ2-7; no firm D call. Trimming took off 4 bases at V and 0 bases at J, with 14 bases between the two ends. Germline V gene sequence: CDR1 SGHRS, CDR2 YFSETQ. The CDR3 consists of 15 residues. The CDR3 loop is CASSPSVEVSYEQYF. CDR3 bases: TGCGCCAGCAGCCCCTCGGTTGAGGTCTCCTACGAGCAGTACTTC.